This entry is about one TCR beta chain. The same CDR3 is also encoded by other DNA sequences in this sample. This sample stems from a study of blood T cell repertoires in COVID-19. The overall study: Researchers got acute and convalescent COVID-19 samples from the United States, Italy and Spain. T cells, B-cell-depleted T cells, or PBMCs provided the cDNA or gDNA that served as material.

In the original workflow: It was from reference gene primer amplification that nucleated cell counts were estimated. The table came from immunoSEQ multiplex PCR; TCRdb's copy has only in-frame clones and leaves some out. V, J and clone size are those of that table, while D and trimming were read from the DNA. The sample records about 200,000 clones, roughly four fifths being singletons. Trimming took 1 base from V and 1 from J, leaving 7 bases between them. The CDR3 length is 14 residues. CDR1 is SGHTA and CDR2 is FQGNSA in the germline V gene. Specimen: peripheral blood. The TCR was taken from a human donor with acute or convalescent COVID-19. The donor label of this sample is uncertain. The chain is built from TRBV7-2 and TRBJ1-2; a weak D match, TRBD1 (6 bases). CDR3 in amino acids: CASSLGQVNYGYTF. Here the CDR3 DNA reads TGTGCCAGCAGCTTAGGACAGGTTAACTATGGCTACACCTTC. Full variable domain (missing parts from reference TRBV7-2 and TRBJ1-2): GAGVSQSPSNKVTEKGKDVELRCDPISGHTALYWYRQSLGQGLEFLIYFQGNSAPDKSGLPSDRFSAERTGGSVSTLTIQRTQQEDSAVYLCASSLGQVNYGYTFGSGTRLTVV.